What follows are 27 T cell receptor beta chains derived from one specimen sequenced in a study of cytomegalovirus exposure and HLA in healthy donors (TCRdb year 2017). Library creation used the immunoSEQ multiplex PCR assay. Drawn from immuneACCESS, this table holds only the in-frame rearrangements with V and J called that TCRdb kept. Clones are partly lost; checked studies trace under half to an unresolved V gene and leave the rest unexplained. The sample includes 150,000 to 200,000 clones, with around 81% observed a single time. 2.8% of the sample lies in the top ten. Sequenced: PBMCs. These receptors all stem from a woman aged 18 to 35 in good health and CMV-seropositive.

This chain connects TRBV5-6 to TRBJ1-2; D remains unclear. Trimming left V 3 bases short and J 5 bases short, with 11 bases between. This CDR3 has 13 amino acids. Germline V CDR1 and CDR2: SGHDT, YYEEEE. This chain's CDR3 is CASSSTSAYGYTF. CDR3 DNA sequence: TGTGCCAGCAGCTCGACAAGTGCGTATGGCTACACCTTC.

This rearrangement joins TRBV2 to TRBJ1-5, with TRBD1 matching 7 bases. Germline V gives CDR1 SNHLY, CDR2 FYNNEI. J was trimmed by 0 bases and V by 4 bases; bases with no gene match: 3. The CDR3 has 15 amino acids. Here the CDR3 reads CASSGDSYSNQPQHF. CDR3 in DNA: TGTGCCAGCAGTGGGGACAGTTATAGCAATCAGCCCCAGCATTTT.

The J gene is TRBJ1-5, the V gene TRBV7-6; 7 positions agree with TRBD1. Germline V gives CDR1 SGHVS, CDR2 FNYEAQ. The CDR3 length is 17 residues. V gave up 4 bases and J gave up 5 bases; unmatched junction bases: 14. CDR3 amino acids: CASSSTLAGGIDQPQHF. The CDR3 nucleotides read TGTGCCAGCAGCTCCACTTTGGCAGGGGGAATTGATCAGCCCCAGCATTTT.

This chain connects TRBV29-1 to TRBJ2-7; tentatively, D is TRBD2 (6 bases). This CDR3 is 11 amino acids long. Germline CDR1 is SQVTM and CDR2 is ANQGSEA. Trimming shortened V by 6 bases and J by 4 bases, and 10 bases separated the two germline ends. The chain's CDR3 is CSVGGEYEQYF. CDR3 nucleotides: TGCAGCGTAGGAGGGGAGTACGAGCAGTACTTC.

This chain links TRBV4-1 with TRBJ2-5, with TRBD2 as a possible D gene (6 bases). CDR1 and CDR2 from the germline V gene are MGHRA and YSYEKL. The CDR3 has 16 residues. Trimming shortened V by 0 bases and J by 0 bases, and 11 bases separated the two germline ends. The CDR3 nucleotides are TGCGCCAGCAGCCAAGAAATTGGCGGGAACCAAGAGACCCAGTACTTC. Translating gives CASSQEIGGNQETQYF.

V gene TRBV5-1 combines with J gene TRBJ1-2; 8 nucleotides agree with TRBD1. V was clipped by 1 base and J by 4 bases; unmatched bases: 3. The CDR3 runs to 14 residues. Germline V gene lookup returns CDR1 SGHRS and CDR2 YFSETQ. CDR3 residues: CASSLSQGAYGYTF. Here the CDR3 DNA reads TGCGCCAGCAGCTTGTCTCAGGGGGCCTATGGCTACACCTTC.

The chain joins TRBV27 to TRBJ2-5; 10 bases are a match to TRBD2. J lost 1 base, V lost 5 bases, and 7 bases had no gene match. In germline, CDR1 is MNHEY, CDR2 SMNVEV (reference sequence). The CDR3 length is 16 residues. CDR3 in DNA: TGTGCCAGCAGTCCCAGAGCGGGGGGGCCCCAAGAGACCCAGTACTTC. Its protein is CASSPRAGGPQETQYF.

The chain joins TRBV25-1 to TRBJ1-1; 9 bases fit TRBD1. V dropped 7 bases and J dropped 1; count of bases not matched to a gene: 4. CDR1 is MGHDK and CDR2 is SYGVNS in the germline V gene. CDR3 length: 14 amino acids. As DNA, the CDR3 is TGTGCCAGCAAGAGACAGGGGGAGAACACTGAAGCTTTCTTT. This encodes CASKRQGENTEAFF.

This clone came up a few times. The chain recombines TRBV5-8 with TRBJ1-2; 11 bases are shared with TRBD1. V trimming: 1 base; J trimming: 8 bases; junction bases outside the gene matches: 7. The CDR3 has 15 residues. Germline CDR1 is SGHTS and CDR2 is YDEGEE. CDR3 sequence reads: CASSLPGQGAEGYTF. CDR3 in DNA: TGTGCCAGCAGCTTGCCTGGACAGGGGGCGGAAGGCTACACCTTC.

The chain recombines TRBV4-1 with TRBJ1-1; 8 nucleotides align to TRBD1. Germline V gene lookup returns CDR1 MGHRA and CDR2 YSYEKL. This CDR3 is built from 17 residues. V trimming: 1 base; J trimming: 0 bases; junction bases outside the gene matches: 7. The DNA for the CDR3 is TGCGCCAGCAGCCAAGTCCCCCAGGGGGCTTTGAACACTGAAGCTTTCTTT. Protein sequence: CASSQVPQGALNTEAFF.

The chain combines TRBV27 with TRBJ2-3; D perhaps matches TRBD1 (6 bases). CDR3 length: 13 residues. V lost 7 bases to trimming and J lost 2 bases, with 10 bases between them. Germline assignment: CDR1 MNHEY and CDR2 SMNVEV (reference sequence). CDR3 sequence (DNA): TGTGCCAGCACCGACAGGTTCACAGATACGCAGTATTTT. Encoded protein: CASTDRFTDTQYF.

This rearrangement joins TRBV6-5 to TRBJ1-2; TRBD1 matches at 9 bases. Germline trimming cut 7 bases from V and 8 bases from J; bases unmatched to any gene: 11. The CDR3 runs to 14 residues. CDR1 and CDR2 (germline): MNHEY, SVGAGI. The CDR3 here is CASKPTGGAQGYTF. CDR3 coding DNA: TGTGCCAGCAAACCTACAGGGGGCGCGCAGGGCTACACCTTC.

The DNA of the CDR3 is TGTGCCAGCAGCTTCCCGACTAGCGGGGGGTCCCGATTCCCAGATACGCAGTATTTT. Translation: CASSFPTSGGSRFPDTQYF. This chain uses TRBV7-2 with TRBJ2-3; TRBD2 agrees at 13 bases. There are 19 residues in the CDR3. Per germline, CDR1 SGHTA and CDR2 FQGNSA. The ends lost 3 bases at V and 4 bases at J; junction bases unmatched: 13. The full variable domain, with the rest looked up from reference TRBV7-2 and TRBJ2-3, is GAGVSQSPSNKVTEKGKDVELRCDPISGHTALYWYRQSLGQGLEFLIYFQGNSAPDKSGLPSDRFSAERTGGSVSTLTIQRTQQEDSAVYLCASSFPTSGGSRFPDTQYFGPGTRLTVL.

The J gene is TRBJ1-2, the V gene TRBV15; TRBD1 agrees at 10 bases. The CDR3 runs 17 residues. V shed 2 bases, J shed 7 bases, and the junction held 13 bases outside the gene matches. Per the germline V gene, CDR1 is LNHNV and CDR2 is YYDKDF (reference sequence). CDR3 loop: CATSRRVVRQGAFGYTF. CDR3 coding DNA: TGTGCCACCAGCAGAAGAGTAGTTAGACAGGGGGCTTTTGGCTACACCTTC.

This chain links TRBV7-8 with TRBJ1-1; D not certain. Germline-derived CDR1 and CDR2 are SGHVS and FQNEAQ. This CDR3 has 15 amino acids. V was pared by 6 bases and J by 5 bases, with 19 bases between. The CDR3 is CASSSGIIRRTEAFF. CDR3 DNA: TGTGCCAGCAGTTCCGGGATAATTCGTCGGACTGAAGCTTTCTTT.

V gene TRBV7-2 combines with J gene TRBJ2-7, with 7 nucleotides matching TRBD2. The CDR3 covers 13 residues. With 4 bases clipped from V and 5 bases from J, the junction kept 5 bases outside the gene matches. Germline loops: CDR1 SGHTA, CDR2 FQGNSA. This CDR3 reads CASSSRGRDEQYF. The CDR3 region has the DNA TGTGCCAGCAGCTCACGGGGGAGGGACGAGCAGTACTTC.

The chain is built from TRBV9 and TRBJ2-7, with a possible D match to TRBD1 (5 bases). V was shortened by 0 bases and J by 2 bases, with 12 bases between the two germline ends. Germline CDR1 is SGDLS and CDR2 is YYNGEE. The CDR3 totals 15 residues. CDR3 nucleotides: TGTGCCAGCAGCGTAGTAGGAGACAGTACCTACGAGCAGTACTTC. Protein sequence: CASSVVGDSTYEQYF.

This chain uses TRBV13 with TRBJ2-3; TRBD2 aligns across 14 bases. V gave up 5 bases and J gave up 3 bases; unmatched junction bases: 7. In germline, CDR1 is PRHDT, CDR2 FYEKMQ (reference sequence). The CDR3 spans 17 residues. The CDR3 sequence: CASSGTSGGFGTDTQYF. The CDR3 bases are TGTGCCAGCAGCGGGACTAGCGGGGGCTTTGGAACAGATACGCAGTATTTT.

J is TRBJ1-1 and V is TRBV5-6; D may be TRBD1 (5 bases). V lost 3 bases to trimming and J lost 1 base, with 13 bases between them. Germline V gene data show CDR1 as SGHDT and CDR2 as YYEEEE. This CDR3 has 15 residues. The CDR3 spells CASSWGVQWNTEAFF. Here the CDR3 DNA reads TGTGCCAGCAGCTGGGGCGTACAGTGGAACACTGAAGCTTTCTTT.

This rearrangement joins TRBV25-1 to TRBJ2-7; 7 positions match TRBD1. V lost 2 bases and J lost 6; bases outside the gene matches: 7. Germline CDR1 MGHDK, CDR2 SYGVNS. CDR3 length: 14 amino acids. The CDR3 sequence is CASSEEDRQGEQYF. The CDR3 nucleotides are TGTGCCAGCAGTGAAGAGGACAGGCAGGGCGAGCAGTACTTC.

This clone was observed a handful of times. V and J are TRBV28 and TRBJ1-1; TRBD1 might be the D (5 bases). Trimming removed 1 base at V and 6 bases at J, with 15 bases between. The CDR3 sequence is 15 residues long. The germline V gene encodes CDR1 MDHEN and CDR2 SYDVKM. The CDR3, as DNA: TGTGCCAGCAGTTTATCTATGAACACGGGGGCTGAAGCTTTCTTT. Translation: CASSLSMNTGAEAFF.

The count of this clone is one. The chain combines TRBV7-8 with TRBJ2-6; 7 nucleotides agree with TRBD1. J was trimmed by 4 bases and V by 4 bases; bases with no gene match: 4. Germline CDR1 reads SGHVS; CDR2 reads FQNEAQ. This CDR3 comprises 15 residues. The CDR3 DNA reads as TGTGCCAGCAGCTCAGGGGGTTTAGGGGCCAACGTCCTGACTTTC. Translating it yields CASSSGGLGANVLTF.

This chain connects TRBV7-9 to TRBJ2-1; D remains unclear. CDR1 is SEHNR and CDR2 is FQNEAQ in the germline V gene (reference sequence). The CDR3 spans 12 residues. Deletions cut 3 bases from V and 10 bases from J, with 10 bases between. The CDR3 sequence is CASSFFSGEQFF. The CDR3 nucleotides are TGTGCCAGCAGCTTTTTCTCCGGGGAGCAGTTCTTC.

The J gene is TRBJ2-1, the V gene TRBV4-3, with 12 bases fitting TRBD2. Germline CDR1 reads LGHNA; CDR2 reads YSLEER. The CDR3 has 18 amino acids. The trim removed 2 bases at V and 0 bases at J, leaving 5 bases unmatched. The CDR3 here is CASSQLAGGMSSYNEQFF. In nucleotides, the CDR3 is TGCGCCAGCAGCCAACTAGCGGGGGGGATGAGCTCCTACAATGAGCAGTTCTTC.

The J gene is TRBJ2-3, the V gene TRBV7-9; no clear D gene. Trimming stripped 5 bases from V and 6 bases from J, with 9 bases between. CDR1 is SEHNR, CDR2 FQNEAQ, per germline (reference sequence). The CDR3 is made up of 12 amino acids. CDR3: CASSLVSDTQYF. CDR3 sequence (DNA): TGTGCCAGCAGCCTCGTTAGTGATACGCAGTATTTT.

CDR3 protein: CASSTRSAGLNTGELFF. CDR3 coding DNA: TGTGCCAGCTCAACCCGCTCGGCGGGGTTGAACACCGGGGAGCTGTTTTTT. V is TRBV6-4 and J is TRBJ2-2; a weak D match, TRBD2 (6 bases). The CDR3 length is 17 residues. The germline CDR1 and CDR2 sequences are MRHNA and SNTAGT. Trimming shortened V by 8 bases and J by 1 base, and 20 bases separated the two germline ends.

J is TRBJ1-6 and V is TRBV6-1, with D uncertain. Looked up from germline, CDR1 is MNHNS and CDR2 is SASEGT. This CDR3 contains 18 residues. The V end was cut by 6 bases, the J end by 0 bases, with 18 bases between. CDR3 loop: CASSEFGAPSSYNSPLHF. DNA of the CDR3: TGTGCCAGCAGCGAATTTGGAGCGCCGAGCTCCTATAATTCACCCCTCCACTTT.